The 29 T cell receptor beta chains in this list originate from one sample, sequenced in a study of radiotherapy plus CTLA-4 blockade in lung cancer. Sequencing was performed with immunoSEQ multiplex PCR; in TCRdb, only in-frame clones are kept and a portion is missing. The sample records 40,000 to 50,000 clones, roughly 70% being singletons. The input for sequencing was peripheral blood, taken from a patient treated with radiotherapy plus ipilimumab. The receptor set was obtained from a human donor with non-small cell lung cancer who had stable disease on radiotherapy plus ipilimumab.

This chain uses TRBV7-2 with TRBJ2-7, with TRBD1 identical over 7 bases. The germline CDR1 and CDR2 sequences are SGHTA and FQGNSA. V lost 0 bases and J lost 3; bases outside the gene matches: 11. This CDR3 region has 17 residues. CDR3 sequence (DNA): TGTGCCAGCAGCTTAGCGAGGGGGCAGGGAAAGGACTACGAGCAGTACTTC. Encoded protein: CASSLARGQGKDYEQYF.

V is TRBV6-6 and J is TRBJ1-1, with a weak D call TRBD1 (5 bases). This CDR3 spans 11 amino acids. Per germline, CDR1 MNHNY and CDR2 SVGAGI (reference sequence). With 5 bases removed from V and 5 bases from J, the gap between germline ends came to 6 bases. CDR3 amino acids: CASSTGTEAFF. The CDR3 region has the DNA TGTGCCAGCAGTACAGGAACTGAAGCTTTCTTT.

V is TRBV5-1 and J is TRBJ1-2, with 8 bases matching TRBD1. V trimming: 4 bases; J trimming: 4 bases; junction bases outside the gene matches: 3. The CDR3 runs 13 residues. Per the germline V gene, CDR1 is SGHRS and CDR2 is YFSETQ. The CDR3 nucleotides read TGCGCCAGCAGCATAACAGGGGGCTATGGCTACACCTTC. This gives the protein CASSITGGYGYTF.

The genes are TRBV9 and TRBJ2-5, with 11 positions matching TRBD2. The V gene's germline CDR1 is SGDLS and CDR2 YYNGEE. The CDR3 sequence is 15 residues long. The junction had 4 bases not matched to a gene; V was cut back by 3 bases and J by 3 bases. CDR3 sequence (DNA): TGTGCCAGCAGCGCGACTAGCGGGGCCAAAGAGACCCAGTACTTC. Translation gives CASSATSGAKETQYF.

The sample holds one count of this clone. The V and J genes are TRBV4-1 and TRBJ2-1, with 9 nucleotides matching TRBD1. The CDR3 covers 15 residues. V was clipped by 3 bases and J by 8 bases; unmatched bases: 8. From germline, CDR1 is MGHRA and CDR2 YSYEKL. The CDR3 DNA is TGCGCCAGCAGCCACAGGACAGGGGAAATAGATGAGCAGTTCTTC. As protein: CASSHRTGEIDEQFF.

This sequence joins TRBV20-1 and TRBJ2-5; D gene uncertain. Trimming shortened V by 7 bases and J by 5 bases, and 11 bases separated the two germline ends. CDR1 DFQATT and CDR2 SNEGSKA come from the germline V gene (reference sequence). CDR3 length: 11 amino acids. The CDR3 region is CSVPFRETQYF. The DNA for the CDR3 is TGCAGTGTCCCTTTTCGGGAGACCCAGTACTTC.

This clone was observed once. J is TRBJ1-2 and V is TRBV30; 7 bases align to TRBD1. The length of the CDR3 is 19 residues. Per germline, CDR1 GTSNPN and CDR2 SVGIG (reference sequence). Trimming took 2 bases from V and 0 from J; bases not matched to a gene: 18. CDR3 residues: CAWSRSRGQGGLSNYGYTF. The CDR3 coding sequence is TGTGCCTGGAGTCGCTCGCGGGGCCAGGGGGGCCTCTCTAACTATGGCTACACCTTC.

The genes are TRBV6-6 and TRBJ2-4; D might be TRBD1 (6 bases). CDR1 and CDR2 from the germline V gene are MNHNY and SVGAGI (reference sequence). This CDR3 comprises 14 residues. V lost 7 bases, J lost 6 bases, and 16 bases lay in between. CDR3 coding DNA: TGTGCCAGCACGTCTCCGGGACAAAGAAACATTCAGTACTTC. It is translated as CASTSPGQRNIQYF.

The rearrangement joins TRBV4-3 to TRBJ1-2, with D hard to call. Germline V gene sequence: CDR1 LGHNA, CDR2 YSLEER. The germline V and J ends were trimmed by 0 bases and 0 bases, with 14 bases remaining between them. The CDR3 sequence is 17 residues long. The CDR3 reads CASSQDNEAKANYGYTF. As DNA, the CDR3 is TGCGCCAGCAGCCAAGATAACGAGGCAAAAGCTAACTATGGCTACACCTTC.

V usage is TRBV7-2 and J usage is TRBJ1-4; D is perhaps TRBD1 (6 bases). Germline CDR1 reads SGHTA; CDR2 reads FQGNSA. The CDR3 spans 17 residues. Trimming took off 5 bases at V and 8 bases at J, with 24 bases between the two ends. The CDR3 coding sequence is TGTGCCAGCAGCCCCAGTTCCGGGGGGCGAACGTGGGAAAAACTGTTTTTT. Residues: CASSPSSGGRTWEKLFF.

This sequence joins TRBV5-1 and TRBJ2-5, with 10 bases lining up with TRBD2. CDR1 SGHRS and CDR2 YFSETQ come from the germline V gene. V dropped 6 bases and J dropped 1; count of bases not matched to a gene: 6. The CDR3 is 15 amino acids. The CDR3 loop reads CASTDRTSGQETQYF. CDR3 nucleotide sequence: TGCGCCAGCACCGACCGGACTAGCGGCCAAGAGACCCAGTACTTC.

The chain carries TRBV29-1 and TRBJ2-1, with D possibly matching TRBD2 (7 bases). The CDR3 contains 11 residues. Trimming removed 5 bases at V and 9 bases at J, with 11 bases between. Per germline, CDR1 SQVTM and CDR2 ANQGSEA. CDR3 in amino acids: CSVRRGGEQFF. CDR3 coding DNA: TGCAGCGTTCGAAGGGGGGGTGAGCAGTTCTTC.

The V gene is TRBV5-1, the J gene TRBJ2-5; D is possibly TRBD2 (5 bases). This CDR3 has 13 residues. The germline V gene has CDR1 SGHRS and CDR2 YFSETQ. Trimming cost V 1 base and J 6 bases, with 10 bases left between them. The CDR3 loop reads CASSLYGSQTQYF. CDR3 DNA: TGCGCCAGCAGCTTGTATGGGAGCCAGACCCAGTACTTC. Full variable domain (outside the CDR3, taken from reference TRBV5-1 and TRBJ2-5): KAGVTQTPRYLIKTRGQQVTLSCSPISGHRSVSWYQQTPGQGLQFLFEYFSETQRNKGNFPGRFSGRQFSNSRSEMNVSTLELGDSALYLCASSLYGSQTQYFGPGTRLLVL.

This chain uses TRBV27 with TRBJ2-3; TRBD1 is a possible D gene (6 bases). V was shortened by 4 bases and J by 2 bases, with 13 bases between the two germline ends. The CDR3 consists of 15 residues. From germline, CDR1 is MNHEY and CDR2 SMNVEV (reference sequence). CDR3 DNA sequence: TGTGCCAGCAGTTACGATACAGGGTACACAGATACGCAGTATTTT. Encoded protein: CASSYDTGYTDTQYF.

V usage is TRBV6-4 and J usage is TRBJ2-3; 13 bases map to TRBD2. Trimming took 5 bases from V and 2 from J; bases not matched to a gene: 13. The CDR3 extends over 19 amino acids. Per germline, CDR1 MRHNA and CDR2 SNTAGT. DNA for the CDR3: TGTGCCAGCAGTCCCGGACTAGCGGGGGACCCTTACCTCACAGATACGCAGTATTTT. Amino acids: CASSPGLAGDPYLTDTQYF.

V is TRBV5-1 and J is TRBJ2-7; TRBD1 matches at 9 bases. CDR1 SGHRS and CDR2 YFSETQ come from the germline V gene. The CDR3 length is 15 residues. J lost 0 bases, V lost 3 bases, and 4 bases had no gene match. The CDR3 protein is CASSSPGQGSYEQYF. CDR3 bases: TGCGCCAGCAGCTCCCCGGGACAGGGCTCCTACGAGCAGTACTTC.

This clone came up a few times. In nucleotides, the CDR3 is TGTGCCAGCAGAGGGACAGGGGATTTAGGTTCACCCCTCCACTTT. Translation: CASRGTGDLGSPLHF. The rearrangement uses TRBV6-5 and TRBJ1-6; 10 nucleotides agree with TRBD1. J was trimmed by 9 bases and V by 6 bases; bases with no gene match: 8. This CDR3 spans 15 amino acids. The germline CDR1 and CDR2 sequences are MNHEY and SVGAGI.

This clone has more than one count but fewer than ten. This sequence joins TRBV11-3 and TRBJ1-4, with a possible D match to TRBD1 (5 bases). The length of the CDR3 is 12 residues. The germline V gene has CDR1 SGHNT and CDR2 YENEEA. V dropped 7 bases and J dropped 4 bases, with 7 bases sitting between them. The CDR3 sequence: CASTGNNEKLFF. The CDR3 DNA reads TGTGCCAGCACAGGGAATAATGAAAAACTGTTTTTT.

The chain couples TRBV9 to TRBJ2-6; 11 nucleotides agree with TRBD1. The CDR3 extends over 15 amino acids. With 10 bases clipped from V and 3 bases from J, the junction kept 6 bases outside the gene matches. Germline loops: CDR1 SGDLS, CDR2 YYNGEE. The CDR3 nucleotides are TGTGCCTCATCGGGACAGGGGGTTGGGGCCAACGTCCTGACTTTC. Encoded protein: CASSGQGVGANVLTF.

V usage is TRBV10-3 and J usage is TRBJ2-3; TRBD2 matches at 8 bases. From germline, CDR1 is ENHRY and CDR2 SYGVKD. V lost 8 bases to trimming and J lost 3 bases; unmatched junction nucleotides: 4. The CDR3 length is 13 residues. DNA for the CDR3: TGTGCCATCGGCAGCGGGGGAACAGATACGCAGTATTTT. This sequence encodes CAIGSGGTDTQYF.

The chain is built from TRBV7-9 and TRBJ2-1, with a possible D match to TRBD1 (5 bases). The CDR3 extends over 14 amino acids. The germline V and J ends were trimmed by 1 base and 8 bases, with 12 bases remaining between them. Germline CDR1 is SEHNR and CDR2 is FQNEAQ (reference sequence). The DNA for the CDR3 is TGTGCCAGCAGCTTAGGAAAGGGGTATGATGAGCAGTTCTTC. It is translated as CASSLGKGYDEQFF.

The chain uses TRBV6-5 and TRBJ2-7; D is possibly TRBD1 (6 bases). The V end lost 4 bases, the J end lost 5 bases, and 12 bases lay between the germline ends. The germline gives CDR1 MNHEY, CDR2 SVGAGI. The CDR3 loop spans 13 amino acids. The CDR3 DNA reads TGTGCCAGCAGTTCGCCCAGGGGACACGAGCAGTACTTC. Protein: CASSSPRGHEQYF.

The rearrangement uses TRBV9 and TRBJ2-3; possible D gene TRBD1, 6 bases. This CDR3 comprises 15 residues. Germline-derived CDR1 and CDR2 are SGDLS and YYNGEE. V was pared by 6 bases and J by 6 bases, with 20 bases between. This chain's CDR3 is CASNQLGAPLDTQYF. CDR3 DNA: TGTGCCAGCAACCAATTGGGGGCCCCCCTTGATACGCAGTATTTT.

The rearrangement links TRBV23-1 to TRBJ1-2, with D possibly TRBD1 on 6 matching bases. TRBV23-1 is assigned to the ORF class and has an uncertain function. This CDR3 region has 17 residues. V was pared by 4 bases and J by 6 bases, with 24 bases between. Here the CDR3 reads CASSLPPLGQREDGYTF. The CDR3 nucleotides are TGCGCCAGCAGTCTCCCACCCCTTGGACAGAGGGAAGATGGCTACACCTTC.

The chain combines TRBV29-1 with TRBJ1-1; D is uncertain. The V gene lost 1 base and the J gene lost 1 base, with 4 bases spanning the gap. The length of the CDR3 is 12 residues. CDR1 and CDR2 from the germline V gene are SQVTM and ANQGSEA. The DNA for the CDR3 is TGCAGCGTTGAAGGGGCGAACACTGAAGCTTTCTTT. Encoded protein: CSVEGANTEAFF.

This clone was observed a few times. A read error may produce the germline difference seen at one junction end. The chain has TRBV5-4 and TRBJ2-1; TRBD2 matches 7 bases. Germline CDR1 SGHNT, CDR2 YYREEE (reference sequence). The CDR3 has 16 residues. The CDR3 here is CASSLGGGLSYNEQFF. For the CDR3, the DNA is TGTGCCAGCAGTTTGGGCGGGGGACTCTCCTACAATGAGCAGTTCTTC.

A single count supports this clone. The chain joins TRBV27 to TRBJ1-6; unclear D gene. The CDR3 is 14 amino acids. The germline V and J ends were trimmed by 3 bases and 7 bases, with 10 bases remaining between them. CDR1 and CDR2 from the germline V gene are MNHEY and SMNVEV (reference sequence). In DNA form, the CDR3 reads TGTGCCAGCAGTTTCTTCCCCCTAAATTCACCCCTCCACTTT. The encoded protein is CASSFFPLNSPLHF.

The V and J genes are TRBV27 and TRBJ2-2; 7 bases map to TRBD1. V shed 6 bases, J shed 3 bases, and the junction held 4 bases outside the gene matches. The germline CDR1 and CDR2 sequences are MNHEY and SMNVEV (reference sequence). The CDR3 is 14 residues long. The CDR3: CASSLTGYTGELFF. In nucleotides, the CDR3 is TGTGCCAGCAGCCTGACAGGGTACACCGGGGAGCTGTTTTTT.

This clone occurred a few times. The chain joins TRBV30 to TRBJ1-2, with D perhaps matching TRBD1 (6 bases). Germline loops: CDR1 GTSNPN, CDR2 SVGIG (reference sequence). The CDR3 has 14 amino acids. Trimming removed 4 bases from V and 7 bases from J, with 19 bases in between. The CDR3 reads CAWKERMGASGYTF. Here the CDR3 DNA reads TGTGCCTGGAAAGAGAGGATGGGGGCCTCTGGCTACACCTTC.